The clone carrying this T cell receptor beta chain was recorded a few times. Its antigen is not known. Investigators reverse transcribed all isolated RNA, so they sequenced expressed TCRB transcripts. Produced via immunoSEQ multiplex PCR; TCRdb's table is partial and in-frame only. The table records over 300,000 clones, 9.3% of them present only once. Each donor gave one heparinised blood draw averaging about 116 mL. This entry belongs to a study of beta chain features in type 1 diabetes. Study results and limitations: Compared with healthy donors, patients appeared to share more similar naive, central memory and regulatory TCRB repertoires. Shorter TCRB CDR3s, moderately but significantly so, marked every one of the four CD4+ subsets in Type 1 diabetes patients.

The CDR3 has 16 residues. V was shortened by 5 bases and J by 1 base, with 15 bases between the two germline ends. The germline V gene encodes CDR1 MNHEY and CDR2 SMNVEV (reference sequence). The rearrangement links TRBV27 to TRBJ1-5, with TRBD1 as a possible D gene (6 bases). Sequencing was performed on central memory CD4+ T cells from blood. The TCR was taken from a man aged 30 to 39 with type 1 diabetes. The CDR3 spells CASSPVGGPSNQPQHF. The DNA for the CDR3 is TGTGCCAGCAGTCCGGTGGGGGGCCCAAGCAATCAGCCCCAGCATTTT.